Presented here are 16 T cell receptor beta chains from one specimen sequenced in a study of circulating CD8 cells and anti-PD-1 response in melanoma. Each library started from roughly 15 ng of total RNA using the QIAseq Immune Repertoire TCR panel. Each CDR3 protein is one row after TCRdb ran MiXCR on the reads. Of 700 to 900 distinct CDR3 sequences listed, approximately 8.1% are singletons. Sorting of live CD3+CD8+TCRalphabeta+ cells by PD-1 and/or TIGIT gave four subsets. The sample in question was CD8+ T cells from PBMCs, obtained at baseline or after one month of anti-PD-1 therapy (not recorded which). The origin of the receptors is a human donor with melanoma.

By share, this clonotype ranks as medium-sized. The V and J genes are TRBV30 and TRBJ1-4; TRBD1 matches 9 bases. Germline V gene data show CDR1 as GTSNPN and CDR2 as SVGIG (reference sequence). The CDR3 is 18 residues long. The V gene end was trimmed by 0 bases and the J gene end by 7 bases; junction bases not matched to a gene: 15. For the CDR3, the DNA is TGTGCCTGGAGTGTACGTGGGACAGGGAGGCCCTCAAGTGAAAAACTGTTTTTT. Translated, it gives CAWSVRGTGRPSSEKLFF.

This clonotype qualifies as medium-sized. The V call is TRBV24-1, the J call TRBJ2-1, with D possibly being TRBD1 or TRBD2 (5 bases each). Trimming cost V 1 base and J 9 bases, with 9 bases left between them. Germline CDR1 and CDR2: KGHDR and SFDVKD. There are 13 residues in the CDR3. The CDR3 DNA reads TGTGCCACCAGTGATTTCAAGGGGACTGAGCAGTTCTTC. This encodes CATSDFKGTEQFF.

This clonotype is deemed medium-sized (0.01 to 0.1%). The J gene is TRBJ2-3, the V gene TRBV9, with 11 positions matching TRBD1. CDR3 size: 19 residues. Germline loops: CDR1 SGDLS, CDR2 YYNGEE. V was clipped by 2 bases and J by 3 bases; unmatched bases: 14. CDR3 region: CASSVSRFSGTGGTDTQYF. CDR3 coding DNA: TGTGCCAGCAGCGTCTCCCGTTTCTCCGGGACAGGGGGGACAGATACGCAGTATTTT.

Within the sample, this clonotype is medium-sized (0.01 to 0.1%). The chain recombines TRBV20-1 with TRBJ2-3; D is unclear. Germline V CDR1 and CDR2: DFQATT, SNEGSKA (reference sequence). The CDR3 is made up of 14 amino acids. Between the trimmed V and J ends, which lost 3 bases and 0 bases, there was a span of 10 bases. The CDR3 coding sequence is TGCAGTGCTAGGTTAGATACTAGCACAGATACGCAGTATTTT. It encodes CSARLDTSTDTQYF.

Sample share makes this clonotype medium-sized. CDR3 amino acids: CASALGQGRNAGANVLTF. For the CDR3, the DNA is TGTGCTAGTGCTCTTGGACAGGGAAGGAACGCTGGGGCCAACGTCCTGACTTTC. The chain joins TRBV12-5 to TRBJ2-6, with 8 bases that match TRBD1. CDR3 size: 18 residues. Germline CDR1 is LGHNT and CDR2 is FRNRAP. Trimming cost V 7 bases and J 2 bases; bases outside gene matches: 13. Variable domain in full (rest from reference TRBV12-5 and TRBJ2-6): DARVTQTPRHKVTEMGQEVTMRCQPILGHNTVFWYRQTMMQGLELLAYFRNRAPLDDSGMPKDRFSAEMPDATLATLKIQPSEPRDSAVYFCASALGQGRNAGANVLTFGAGSRLTVL.

This clonotype is labeled large. The chain uses TRBV19 and TRBJ2-2, with D possibly matching TRBD1 (5 bases). The CDR3 covers 16 residues. The V gene lost 0 bases and the J gene lost 4 bases, with 12 bases spanning the gap. The germline gives CDR1 LNHDA, CDR2 SQIVND (reference sequence). The CDR3 spells CASSIDLTVGTGELFF. The CDR3 coding sequence is TGTGCCAGTAGTATAGATCTGACAGTGGGCACCGGGGAGCTGTTTTTT. The entire variable domain, with the rest obtained from reference TRBV19 and TRBJ2-2, is as follows: DGGITQSPKYLFRKEGQNVTLSCEQNLNHDAMYWYRQDPGQGLRLIYYSQIVNDFQKGDIAEGYSVSREKKESFPLTVTSAQKNPTAFYLCASSIDLTVGTGELFFGEGSRLTVL.

By sample fraction, this clonotype is large. This chain links TRBV11-1 with TRBJ2-7; D not certain. In germline, CDR1 is SGHAT, CDR2 FQDESV (reference sequence). Trimming cost V 3 bases and J 0 bases, with 6 bases left between them. The CDR3 has 13 amino acids. The CDR3 DNA reads as TGTGCCAGCAGCTTCCAGAGCTCCTACGAGCAGTACTTC. Translation gives CASSFQSSYEQYF.

This sequence joins TRBV20-1 and TRBJ2-4; the match to TRBD1 covers 11 bases. This CDR3 has 16 residues. Germline lookup yields CDR1 DFQATT and CDR2 SNEGSKA (reference sequence). The ends lost 0 bases at V and 8 bases at J; junction bases unmatched: 9. The CDR3 here is CSARDLGQGERYIQYF. The CDR3 region has the DNA TGCAGTGCTAGAGATCTGGGACAGGGGGAAAGGTACATTCAGTACTTC.

This clonotype occurred a few times. The CDR3 reads CASSPTSGGGDTQYF. The CDR3 region has the DNA TGTGCCAGCAGCCCTACTAGCGGGGGGGGAGATACGCAGTATTTT. The chain combines TRBV12-3 or TRBV12-4 with TRBJ2-3, with TRBD2 identical over 13 bases. With V trimmed by 6 bases and J by 5 bases, 5 bases remained unmatched. The CDR3 is 15 residues long.

V is TRBV12-3 or TRBV12-4 and J is TRBJ1-3; D call uncertain. Trimming removed 6 bases from V and 0 bases from J, with 12 bases in between. The CDR3 runs 15 residues. CDR3 coding DNA: TGTGCCAGCAGCCCTGGACTGTCCTCTGGAAACACCATATATTTT. Translating gives CASSPGLSSGNTIYF.

This clonotype ranks as medium-sized. The V call is TRBV27, the J call TRBJ2-1, with D possibly called TRBD1 or TRBD2 (5 bases each). The CDR3 extends over 13 amino acids. The germline V gene encodes CDR1 MNHEY and CDR2 SMNVEV (reference sequence). The V end lost 3 bases, the J end lost 6 bases, and 9 bases lay between the germline ends. The CDR3 DNA is TGTGCCAGCAGTTTTGTGAGGGGCAATGAGCAGTTCTTC. The encoded protein is CASSFVRGNEQFF.

This clonotype is deemed medium-sized. The CDR3 DNA follows: TGTGCCAGTAGTATTAACAGGGCAGACGAGCAGTACTTC. This translates into CASSINRADEQYF. The genes are TRBV19 and TRBJ2-7, with D perhaps TRBD1 (6 bases). The CDR3 is 13 amino acids. Germline CDR1 reads LNHDA; CDR2 reads SQIVND (reference sequence). Trimming took off 3 bases at V and 5 bases at J, with 11 bases between the two ends. Drawing the rest from reference TRBV19 and TRBJ2-7, the complete variable domain is DGGITQSPKYLFRKEGQNVTLSCEQNLNHDAMYWYRQDPGQGLRLIYYSQIVNDFQKGDIAEGYSVSREKKESFPLTVTSAQKNPTAFYLCASSINRADEQYFGPGTRLTVT.

Sample share makes this clonotype medium-sized. The rearrangement links TRBV29-1 to TRBJ2-3; 10 positions match TRBD2. Germline V lookup: CDR1 SQVTM, CDR2 ANQGSEA. The CDR3 runs 16 residues. The trim removed 0 bases at V and 0 bases at J, leaving 3 bases unmatched. CDR3 in amino acids: CSVEDPSGGSTDTQYF. The CDR3 region has the DNA TGCAGCGTTGAAGACCCTAGCGGGGGAAGCACAGATACGCAGTATTTT.

By share, this clonotype ranks as medium-sized. This chain joins TRBV7-3 and TRBJ2-3; D remains ambiguous. Trimming removed 2 bases from V and 4 bases from J, with 7 bases in between. Looked up from germline, CDR1 is SGHTA and CDR2 is FQGTGA. The CDR3 has 13 residues. The CDR3 region has the DNA TGTGCCAGCAGCTTATCCGAATCAGATACGCAGTATTTT. This codes for CASSLSESDTQYF.

By share, this clonotype ranks as medium-sized (0.01 to 0.1%). This chain links TRBV11-2 with TRBJ2-3, with D possibly called TRBD1 or TRBD2 (6 bases each). The CDR3 is 15 residues long. The germline V and J ends were trimmed by 2 bases and 3 bases, with 12 bases remaining between them. CDR1 and CDR2 (germline): SGHAT, FQNNGV. As DNA, the CDR3 is TGTGCCAGCAGCTTAACGGGGGCCGTGACAGATACGCAGTATTTT. It yields the protein CASSLTGAVTDTQYF.

By its share, this clonotype is medium-sized. The rearrangement links TRBV4-1 to TRBJ1-4, with D unclear. Trimming cost V 6 bases and J 3 bases, with 14 bases left between them. CDR3 length: 15 amino acids. The germline V gene encodes CDR1 MGHRA and CDR2 YSYEKL. This CDR3 is CASSLTSGANEKLFF. CDR3 coding DNA: TGCGCCAGCAGTCTGACGTCGGGCGCTAATGAAAAACTGTTTTTT.